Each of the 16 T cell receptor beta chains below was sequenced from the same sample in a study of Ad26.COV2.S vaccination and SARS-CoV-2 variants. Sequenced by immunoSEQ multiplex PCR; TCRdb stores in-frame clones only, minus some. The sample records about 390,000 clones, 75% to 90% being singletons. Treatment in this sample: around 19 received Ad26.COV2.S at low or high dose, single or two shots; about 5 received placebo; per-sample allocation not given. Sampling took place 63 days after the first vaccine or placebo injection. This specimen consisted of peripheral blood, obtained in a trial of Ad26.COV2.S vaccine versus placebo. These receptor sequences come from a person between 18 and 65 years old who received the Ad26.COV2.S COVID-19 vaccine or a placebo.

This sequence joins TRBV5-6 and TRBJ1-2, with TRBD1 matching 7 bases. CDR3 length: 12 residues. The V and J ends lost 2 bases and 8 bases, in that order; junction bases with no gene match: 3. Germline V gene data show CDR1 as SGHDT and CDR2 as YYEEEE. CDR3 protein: CASSFTGVGYTF. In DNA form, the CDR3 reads TGTGCCAGCAGCTTTACAGGGGTCGGCTACACCTTC.

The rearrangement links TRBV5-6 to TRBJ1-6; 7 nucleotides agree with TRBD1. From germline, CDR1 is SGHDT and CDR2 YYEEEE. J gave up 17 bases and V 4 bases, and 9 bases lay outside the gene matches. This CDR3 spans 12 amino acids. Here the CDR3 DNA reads TGTGCCAGCAGCCACGGGCAGGGGGGAATCCACTTT. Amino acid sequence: CASSHGQGGIHF. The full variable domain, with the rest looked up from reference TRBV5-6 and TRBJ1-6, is DAGVTQSPTHLIKTRGQQVTLRCSPKSGHDTVSWYQQALGQGPQFIFQYYEEEERQRGNFPDRFSGHQFPNYSSELNVNALLLGDSALYLCASSHGQGGIHFGNGTRLTVT.

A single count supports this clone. The CDR3 region has the DNA TGTGCCAGCATTTATCGGCGCACAGATACGCAGTATTTT. Its protein product is CASIYRRTDTQYF. V gene TRBV2 combines with J gene TRBJ2-3; D is undetermined. This CDR3 region has 13 residues. The germline V gene has CDR1 SNHLY and CDR2 FYNNEI. The ends were cut back, 7 bases at V and 1 base at J, with 9 bases in the middle.

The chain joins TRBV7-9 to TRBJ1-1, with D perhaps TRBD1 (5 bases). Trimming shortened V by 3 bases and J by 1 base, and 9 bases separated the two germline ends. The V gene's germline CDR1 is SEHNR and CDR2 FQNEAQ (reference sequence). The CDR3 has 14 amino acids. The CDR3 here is CASSLGDGNTEAFF. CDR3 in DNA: TGTGCCAGCAGCTTGGGGGACGGGAACACTGAAGCTTTCTTT.

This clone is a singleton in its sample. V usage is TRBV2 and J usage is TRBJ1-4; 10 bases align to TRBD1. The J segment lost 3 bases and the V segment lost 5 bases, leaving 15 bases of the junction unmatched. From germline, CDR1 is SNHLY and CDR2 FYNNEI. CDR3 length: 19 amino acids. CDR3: CASSPPRRDRGLANEKLFF. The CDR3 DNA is TGTGCCAGCAGTCCTCCTCGCCGGGACAGGGGACTCGCTAATGAAAAACTGTTTTTT.

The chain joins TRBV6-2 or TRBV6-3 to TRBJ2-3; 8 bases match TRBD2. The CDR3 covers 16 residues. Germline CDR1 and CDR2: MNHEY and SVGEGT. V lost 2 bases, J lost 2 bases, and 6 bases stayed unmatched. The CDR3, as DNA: TGTGCCAGCAGTTACCCACTAGCGGAGGACACAGATACGCAGTATTTT. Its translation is CASSYPLAEDTDTQYF.

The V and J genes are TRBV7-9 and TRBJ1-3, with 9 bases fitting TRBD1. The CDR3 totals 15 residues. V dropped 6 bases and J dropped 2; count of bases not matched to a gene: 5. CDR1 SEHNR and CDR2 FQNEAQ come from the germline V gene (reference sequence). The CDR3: CASRRQGDPGNTIYF. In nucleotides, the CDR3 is TGTGCCAGCAGGCGACAGGGGGATCCTGGAAACACCATATATTTT.

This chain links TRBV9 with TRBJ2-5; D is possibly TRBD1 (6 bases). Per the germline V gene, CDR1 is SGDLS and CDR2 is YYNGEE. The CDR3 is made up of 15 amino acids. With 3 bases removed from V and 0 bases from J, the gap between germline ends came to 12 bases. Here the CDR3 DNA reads TGTGCCAGCAGCGCGGGACACCCGTACCAAGAGACCCAGTACTTC. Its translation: CASSAGHPYQETQYF.

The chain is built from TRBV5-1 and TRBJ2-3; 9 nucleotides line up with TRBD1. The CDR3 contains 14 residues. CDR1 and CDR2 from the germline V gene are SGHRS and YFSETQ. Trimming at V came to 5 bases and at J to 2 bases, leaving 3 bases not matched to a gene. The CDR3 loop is CASRGQGFTDTQYF. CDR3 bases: TGCGCCAGCAGGGGACAGGGCTTCACAGATACGCAGTATTTT.

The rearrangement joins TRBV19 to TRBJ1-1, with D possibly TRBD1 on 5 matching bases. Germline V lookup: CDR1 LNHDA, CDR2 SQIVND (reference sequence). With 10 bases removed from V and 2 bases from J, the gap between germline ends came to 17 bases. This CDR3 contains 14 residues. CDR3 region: CATTVGGENTEAFF. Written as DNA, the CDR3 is TGTGCCACAACCGTTGGGGGTGAAAACACTGAAGCTTTCTTT.

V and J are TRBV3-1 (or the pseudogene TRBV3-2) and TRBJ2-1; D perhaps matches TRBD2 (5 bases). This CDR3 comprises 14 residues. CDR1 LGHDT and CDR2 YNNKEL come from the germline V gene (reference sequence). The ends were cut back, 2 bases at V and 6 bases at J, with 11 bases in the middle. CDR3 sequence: CASSQRSRANEQFF. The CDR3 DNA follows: TGTGCCAGCAGCCAACGGTCGCGGGCCAATGAGCAGTTCTTC.

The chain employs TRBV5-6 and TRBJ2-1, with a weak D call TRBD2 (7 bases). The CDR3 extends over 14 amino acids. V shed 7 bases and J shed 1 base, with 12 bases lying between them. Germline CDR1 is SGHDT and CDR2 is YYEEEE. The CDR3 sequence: CASYGGRSYNEQFF. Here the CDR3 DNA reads TGTGCCAGCTACGGGGGGCGATCCTACAATGAGCAGTTCTTC.

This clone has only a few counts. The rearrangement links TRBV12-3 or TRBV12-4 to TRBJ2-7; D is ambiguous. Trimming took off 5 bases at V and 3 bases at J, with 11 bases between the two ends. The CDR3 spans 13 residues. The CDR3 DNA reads TGTGCCAGCAGTAGGGAACCCAGCTACGAGCAGTACTTC. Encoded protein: CASSREPSYEQYF.

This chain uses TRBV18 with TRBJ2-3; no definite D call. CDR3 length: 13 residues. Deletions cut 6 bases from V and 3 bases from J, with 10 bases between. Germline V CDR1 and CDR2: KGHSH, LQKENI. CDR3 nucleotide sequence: TGTGCCAGCTCGGATACACGGACAGATACGCAGTATTTT. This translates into CASSDTRTDTQYF.

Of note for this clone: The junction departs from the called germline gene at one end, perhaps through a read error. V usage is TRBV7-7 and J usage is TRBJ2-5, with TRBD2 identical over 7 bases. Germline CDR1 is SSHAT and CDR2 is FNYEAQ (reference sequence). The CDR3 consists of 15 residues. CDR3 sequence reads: CASSSFAGGQETQYF. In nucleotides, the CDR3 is TGTGCTAGCAGCTCATTCGCCGGGGGGCAAGAGACCCAGTACTTC. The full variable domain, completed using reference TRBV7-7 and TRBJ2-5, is GAGVSQSPRYKVTKRGQDVTLRCDPISSHATLYWYQQALGQGPEFLTYFNYEAQPDKSGLPSDRFSAERPEGSISTLTIQRTEQRDSAMYRCASSSFAGGQETQYFGPGTRLLVL.

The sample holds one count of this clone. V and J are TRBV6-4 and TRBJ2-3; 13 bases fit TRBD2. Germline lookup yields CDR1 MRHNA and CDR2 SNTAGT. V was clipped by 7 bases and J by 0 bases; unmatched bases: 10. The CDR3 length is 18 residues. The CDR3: CASTGLAGAPPSTDTQYF. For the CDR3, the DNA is TGTGCCAGCACCGGACTAGCGGGGGCTCCGCCTAGCACAGATACGCAGTATTTT.